This TCR beta chain is from a study of T cell repertoires in cytomegalovirus infection. At the level of the study: It was recently identified HLA-C-restricted and well-studied HLA-B-restricted CMV epitopes that the study used. The study's findings and limits: What dominated the ex vivo response were HLA-C-restricted CMV-specific TCR beta clonotypes. CMV carriers with the relevant HLA were identified by cumulative public TCR beta family frequency.

Trimming left V 3 bases short and J 3 bases short, with 3 bases between. This CDR3 has 11 residues. CDR1 DFQATT and CDR2 SNEGSKA come from the germline V gene (reference sequence). With regard to this clonotype: Its antigen remains unknown.

TCRdb independently ran MiXCR on the reads; one entry per CDR3 protein. The table records 550,000 to 700,000 distinct CDR3 sequences, about 39% of them present only once. The chain has TRBV20-1 and TRBJ2-1; D uncertain. Sample: cultured PBMCs, taken from culture after CMV antigen stimulation. The sequence derives from a human donor in good health (CMV status not recorded). Some clones in this sample may be carry-over from other donors' samples. DNA for the CDR3: TGCAGTGCTAGCGTCTACAATGAGCAGTTCTTC. Its protein product is CSASVYNEQFF.